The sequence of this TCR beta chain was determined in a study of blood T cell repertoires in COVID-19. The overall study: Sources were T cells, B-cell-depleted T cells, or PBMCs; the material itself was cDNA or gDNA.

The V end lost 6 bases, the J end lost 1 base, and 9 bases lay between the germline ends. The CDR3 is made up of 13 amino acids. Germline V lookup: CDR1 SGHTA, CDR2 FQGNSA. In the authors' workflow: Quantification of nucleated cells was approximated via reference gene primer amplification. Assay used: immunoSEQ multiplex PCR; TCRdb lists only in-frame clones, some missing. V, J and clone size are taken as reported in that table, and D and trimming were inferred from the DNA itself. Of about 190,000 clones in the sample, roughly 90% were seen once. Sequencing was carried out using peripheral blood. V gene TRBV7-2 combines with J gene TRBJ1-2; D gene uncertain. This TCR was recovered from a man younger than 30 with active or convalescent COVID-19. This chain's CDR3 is CASSPPLNYGYTF. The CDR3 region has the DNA TGTGCCAGCAGTCCCCCCCTTAACTATGGCTACACCTTC.